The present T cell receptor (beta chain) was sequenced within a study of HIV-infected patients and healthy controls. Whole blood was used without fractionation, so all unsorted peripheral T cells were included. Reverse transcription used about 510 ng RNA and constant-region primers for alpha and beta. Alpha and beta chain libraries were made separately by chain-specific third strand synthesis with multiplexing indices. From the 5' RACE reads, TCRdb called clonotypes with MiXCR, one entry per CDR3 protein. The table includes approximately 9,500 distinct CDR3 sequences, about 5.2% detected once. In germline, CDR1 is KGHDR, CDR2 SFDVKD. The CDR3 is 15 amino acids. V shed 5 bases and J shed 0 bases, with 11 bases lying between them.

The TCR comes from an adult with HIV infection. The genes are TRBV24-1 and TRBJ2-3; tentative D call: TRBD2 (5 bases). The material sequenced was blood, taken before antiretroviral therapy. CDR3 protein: CATSAGVDSTDTQYF. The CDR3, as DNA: TGTGCCACCAGTGCCGGGGTCGACAGCACAGATACGCAGTATTTT.